The 18 T cell receptor beta chains below were found in one sample sequenced in a study of cytomegalovirus exposure and HLA in healthy donors. The assay was immunoSEQ multiplex PCR, and TCRdb's table has in-frame clones only and misses some. The table shows approximately 120,000 clones, with 89% occurring only once. The specimen sequenced was PBMCs. The receptors were sampled from a woman aged 18-29 years in good health and CMV-seronegative.

The chain carries TRBV19 and TRBJ2-7; possible D gene TRBD2, 5 bases. CDR3 length: 15 residues. The germline V gene encodes CDR1 LNHDA and CDR2 SQIVND (reference sequence). Trimming shortened V by 3 bases and J by 5 bases, and 17 bases separated the two germline ends. The CDR3 coding sequence is TGTGCCAGTAGTATGACATTCCCCGGGATGAACGAGCAGTACTTC. Protein: CASSMTFPGMNEQYF.

The chain is built from TRBV6-5 and TRBJ2-7; D is possibly TRBD1 (5 bases). The length of the CDR3 is 16 residues. Germline assignment: CDR1 MNHEY and CDR2 SVGAGI. The germline V and J ends were trimmed by 0 bases and 3 bases, with 15 bases remaining between them. CDR3 sequence reads: CASSYSPDSLSYEQYF. The CDR3 DNA reads TGTGCCAGCAGTTACTCGCCCGACAGTCTAAGCTACGAGCAGTACTTC.

Note on this clone: The sample contains more than one DNA sequence encoding this CDR3. CDR3: CASSLGPGFSYEQYF. The CDR3 nucleotides are TGTGCCAGCAGTTTGGGCCCAGGGTTTTCCTACGAGCAGTACTTC. The V call is TRBV28, the J call TRBJ2-7; TRBD1 might be the D (5 bases). CDR1 and CDR2 from the germline V gene are MDHEN and SYDVKM. This CDR3 has 15 residues. V was clipped by 3 bases and J by 1 base, with 13 bases between them.

The chain couples TRBV10-1 to TRBJ1-2; weak D call: TRBD1 (6 bases). The V end lost 3 bases, the J end lost 8 bases, and 10 bases lay between the germline ends. The CDR3 contains 12 residues. Germline assignment: CDR1 WNHNN and CDR2 SYGVQD (reference sequence). For the CDR3, the DNA is TGCGCCAGCAGTGACGGCGGGGGCGGCTACACCTTC. Translating it yields CASSDGGGGYTF.

The chain combines TRBV28 with TRBJ2-7, with D tentatively TRBD2 (5 bases). Germline loops: CDR1 MDHEN, CDR2 SYDVKM. V was pared by 6 bases and J by 3 bases, with 15 bases between. The CDR3 covers 14 residues. The CDR3 DNA is TGTGCCAGCAGGAGTGAGGGCCAGTACTACGAGCAGTACTTC. As protein: CASRSEGQYYEQYF. The full variable domain, its missing parts supplied by reference TRBV28 and TRBJ2-7, is DVKVTQSSRYLVKRTGEKVFLECVQDMDHENMFWYRQDPGLGLRLIYFSYDVKMKEKGDIPEGYSVSREKKERFSLILESASTNQTSMYLCASRSEGQYYEQYFGPGTRLTVT.

J is TRBJ2-1 and V is TRBV5-1; 10 bases fit TRBD2. Germline V CDR1 and CDR2: SGHRS, YFSETQ. The CDR3 totals 15 residues. V gave up 0 bases and J gave up 5 bases; unmatched junction bases: 2. Here the CDR3 DNA reads TGCGCCAGCAGCTTGGAAGCGGGAGGGCACAATGAGCAGTTCTTC. This gives the protein CASSLEAGGHNEQFF.

The chain uses TRBV27 and TRBJ1-5, with D perhaps TRBD1 (6 bases). The CDR3 is made up of 12 amino acids. Trimming took off 6 bases at V and 6 bases at J, with 9 bases between the two ends. From germline, CDR1 is MNHEY and CDR2 SMNVEV (reference sequence). CDR3 in amino acids: CASSSRGQPQHF. CDR3 nucleotides: TGTGCCAGCAGCTCCAGGGGTCAGCCCCAGCATTTT.

This chain connects TRBV4-1 to TRBJ2-4, with D tentatively TRBD2 (6 bases). Trimming took off 2 bases at V and 0 bases at J, with 14 bases between the two ends. Germline CDR1 and CDR2: MGHRA and YSYEKL. This CDR3 spans 17 amino acids. The CDR3 DNA is TGCGCCAGCAGCCAATATAGCGGCCTACTAGCCAAAAACATTCAGTACTTC. Its protein is CASSQYSGLLAKNIQYF.

The V and J genes are TRBV9 and TRBJ2-3; D possibly corresponds to TRBD1 (6 bases). From germline, CDR1 is SGDLS and CDR2 YYNGEE. V gave up 3 bases and J gave up 0 bases, with 20 bases separating them. This CDR3 has 18 residues. The CDR3, as DNA: TGTGCCAGCAGCGGGATTTCTAATGACAGGAAAAGCACAGATACGCAGTATTTT. It codes for CASSGISNDRKSTDTQYF.

This clone was picked up one time. The rearrangement uses TRBV7-6 and TRBJ2-1, with D tentatively TRBD2 (6 bases). The CDR3 loop spans 17 amino acids. Germline V gene data show CDR1 as SGHVS and CDR2 as FNYEAQ. Trimming removed 0 bases at V and 6 bases at J, with 18 bases between. Here the CDR3 reads CASSLAYLVGGFNEQFF. The CDR3 DNA follows: TGTGCCAGCAGCTTAGCGTATTTGGTGGGAGGATTCAATGAGCAGTTCTTC. Filled out from reference TRBV7-6 and TRBJ2-1, the complete variable domain reads GAGVSQSPRYKVTKRGQDVALRCDPISGHVSLYWYRQALGQGPEFLTYFNYEAQQDKSGLPNDRFSAERPEGSISTLTIQRTEQRDSAMYRCASSLAYLVGGFNEQFFGPGTRLTVL.

V is TRBV11-2 and J is TRBJ1-4; 8 nucleotides agree with TRBD1. V gave up 1 base and J gave up 8 bases; unmatched junction bases: 12. This CDR3 spans 17 amino acids. Germline V gene data show CDR1 as SGHAT and CDR2 as FQNNGV. CDR3 residues: CASSLGQRTGPQEKLFF. The DNA of the CDR3 is TGTGCCAGCAGCTTAGGCCAACGGACAGGGCCTCAAGAAAAACTGTTTTTT. The variable domain in full, completed from reference TRBV11-2 and TRBJ1-4, reads EAGVAQSPRYKIIEKRQSVAFWCNPISGHATLYWYQQILGQGPKLLIQFQNNGVVDDSQLPKDRFSAERLKGVDSTLKIQPAKLEDSAVYLCASSLGQRTGPQEKLFFGSGTQLSVL.

This clone was seen more than once but under ten times. This chain joins TRBV6-5 and TRBJ2-7; D unresolved. The CDR3 is made up of 16 amino acids. Trimming shortened V by 4 bases and J by 0 bases, and 16 bases separated the two germline ends. Germline CDR1 MNHEY, CDR2 SVGAGI. CDR3 protein: CASSLRSPSSSYEQYF. DNA of the CDR3: TGTGCCAGCAGTTTACGTTCCCCGTCCAGCTCCTACGAGCAGTACTTC.

The J gene is TRBJ1-5, the V gene TRBV2; D gene ambiguous. Trimming pared 8 bases from V and 2 bases from J, leaving 10 bases between. Germline V lookup: CDR1 SNHLY, CDR2 FYNNEI. CDR3 size: 13 residues. The CDR3 sequence: CASLGRGNQPQHF. The CDR3 region has the DNA TGTGCCAGCCTGGGGAGGGGCAATCAGCCCCAGCATTTT. Full variable domain (rest looked up from reference TRBV2 and TRBJ1-5): EPEVTQTPSHQVTQMGQEVILRCVPISNHLYFYWYRQILGQKVEFLVSFYNNEISEKSEIFDDQFSVERPDGSNFTLKIRSTKLEDSAMYFCASLGRGNQPQHFGDGTRLSIL.

A few counts support this clone. The V call is TRBV19, the J call TRBJ2-1; D perhaps matches TRBD1 (9 bases). This CDR3 is 18 amino acids long. The germline CDR1 and CDR2 sequences are LNHDA and SQIVND (reference sequence). Trimming shortened V by 0 bases and J by 9 bases, and 24 bases separated the two germline ends. CDR3 nucleotides: TGTGCCAGTAGTATAGAATACCGGGGGGGGACAGGGTCCCGTGAGCAGTTCTTC. Its protein is CASSIEYRGGTGSREQFF.

The chain couples TRBV29-1 to TRBJ1-5, with 8 bases matching TRBD1. V shed 6 bases, J shed 5 bases, and the junction held 6 bases outside the gene matches. CDR3 length: 13 residues. Germline-derived CDR1 and CDR2 are SQVTM and ANQGSEA. CDR3 sequence reads: CSVRTGLYQPQHF. CDR3 in DNA: TGCAGCGTGCGGACAGGGTTATATCAGCCCCAGCATTTT.

The sample holds one count of this clone. The gene calls are TRBV13 and TRBJ2-1; the D gene is possibly TRBD1 (6 bases). Trimming pared 0 bases from V and 5 bases from J, leaving 11 bases between. This CDR3 region has 15 residues. CDR1 and CDR2 (germline): PRHDT, FYEKMQ (reference sequence). CDR3 in amino acids: CASSLGVGGHNEQFF. CDR3 sequence (DNA): TGTGCCAGCAGCTTAGGTGTTGGGGGCCACAATGAGCAGTTCTTC.

This sequence joins TRBV5-1 and TRBJ2-3; TRBD1 is a possible D gene (5 bases). CDR1 is SGHRS, CDR2 YFSETQ, per germline. V was cut by 2 bases and J by 2 bases, with 15 bases left in between. The CDR3 consists of 16 residues. CDR3 DNA sequence: TGCGCCAGCAGCTTCCAGGGCCGAGAATACACAGATACGCAGTATTTT. Amino acid sequence: CASSFQGREYTDTQYF.

The chain uses TRBV15 and TRBJ1-6; tentative D call: TRBD1 (6 bases). Germline V lookup: CDR1 LNHNV, CDR2 YYDKDF (reference sequence). V was cut by 3 bases and J by 7 bases, with 19 bases left in between. There are 17 residues in the CDR3. CDR3 residues: CATSRGAGRFGNSPLHF. The DNA of the CDR3 is TGTGCCACCAGCAGGGGGGCAGGGCGGTTCGGGAATTCACCCCTCCACTTT.